The 10 T cell receptor beta chains reported below all come from one sample, sequenced in a study of monozygotic twins with inflammatory bowel disease. TCRdb reworked the 5' RACE reads into one entry per CDR3 protein, no DNA. The sample totals roughly 150,000 distinct CDR3 sequences. The sequencing input was blood. All receptors derive from a human donor with ulcerative colitis or Crohn's disease, or a healthy co-twin of an affected twin (not recorded which).

V usage is TRBV27 and J usage is TRBJ1-2; there is no DNA to check the TCRdb D call of TRBD1. The CDR3 is 16 amino acids. Germline CDR1 is MNHEY and CDR2 is SMNVEV (reference sequence). The CDR3 spells CASSPRTGLTNYGYTF.

The chain joins TRBV6-2 or TRBV6-3 to TRBJ1-1. Germline CDR1 MNHEY, CDR2 SVGEGT. This CDR3 contains 13 residues. CDR3 sequence reads: CASSYPYSLEAFF.

This chain connects TRBV9 to TRBJ2-2; TCRdb outputs TRBD2, but without DNA this stays unchecked. This CDR3 spans 19 amino acids. Germline assignment: CDR1 SGDLS and CDR2 YYNGEE. The CDR3: CASSVAGLAGGPGTGELFF.

The chain uses TRBV24-1 and TRBJ2-1. Looked up from germline, CDR1 is KGHDR and CDR2 is SFDVKD. The CDR3 spans 12 residues. The chain's CDR3 is CATGISPNEQFF.

V and J are TRBV20-1 and TRBJ1-6; TCRdb's assignment of TRBD1 cannot be checked, as there is no DNA. This CDR3 is 16 amino acids long. The germline V gene has CDR1 DFQATT and CDR2 SNEGSKA (reference sequence). This CDR3 is CSAFRDRGGYNSPLHF.

This chain connects TRBV5-1 to TRBJ2-3; TCRdb outputs TRBD2, but without DNA this stays unchecked. Germline lookup yields CDR1 SGHRS and CDR2 YFSETQ. CDR3 length equals 17 residues. CDR3 amino acids: CASSPTASGSGTDTQYF.

The chain combines TRBV7-2 with TRBJ2-5. Germline V lookup: CDR1 SGHTA, CDR2 FQGNSA. The CDR3 runs to 12 residues. This CDR3 is CASSFGQETQYF.

V and J are TRBV11-2 and TRBJ2-5; there is no DNA to check the TCRdb D call of TRBD2. The CDR3 length is 18 residues. The germline gives CDR1 SGHAT, CDR2 FQNNGV. The CDR3 here is CASSLGRLAGAFGETQYF.

The chain carries TRBV7-2 and TRBJ2-3; the TCRdb call, TRBD1, lacks DNA for checking. This CDR3 region has 17 residues. Germline V gene data show CDR1 as SGHTA and CDR2 as FQGNSA. The CDR3 reads CASSLFGSAPRTDTQYF.

The V call is TRBV5-5, the J call TRBJ2-2; TCRdb lists TRBD1, though no DNA is available to test this call. Germline V CDR1 and CDR2: SGHKS, YYEKEE (reference sequence). There are 14 residues in the CDR3. The CDR3 region is CATGAGPNTGELFF.